This TCR beta chain is from a study of cytomegalovirus exposure and HLA in healthy donors. Turning to the study itself: Approximately 200 million T cells yielded some 120 million unique TCR beta sequences in earlier analysis.

A note on this clone: As yet, its antigen is unknown.

Whole-study findings and limits: Listed as cytomegalovirus-associated were 150 to 200 TCR beta chains. Later work found most CMV-associated TCR beta chains apparently HLA-restricted. Among the CMV-associated chains, a few were confirmed in vitro as specific for CMV antigens.

The CDR3 runs 16 residues. Per the germline V gene, CDR1 is KGHSH and CDR2 is LQKENI. Trimming left V 3 bases short and J 0 bases short, with 14 bases between. PCR amplification relied on 60 Vbeta primers (plus 13 Jbeta primers). Using immunoSEQ multiplex PCR, the repertoire was profiled, and TCRdb retains in-frame clones only, with some absent. Of approximately 93,000 clones in the sample, about 66% were seen once. This sequence originates from a boy between 10 and 17 years old in good health and CMV-seropositive. The sequenced sample consisted of PBMCs. V usage is TRBV18 and J usage is TRBJ1-2; D remains unclear. CDR3 loop: CASSPPGRFSNYGYTF. The CDR3 DNA reads as TGTGCCAGCTCACCCCCGGGGAGATTTTCTAACTATGGCTACACCTTC.